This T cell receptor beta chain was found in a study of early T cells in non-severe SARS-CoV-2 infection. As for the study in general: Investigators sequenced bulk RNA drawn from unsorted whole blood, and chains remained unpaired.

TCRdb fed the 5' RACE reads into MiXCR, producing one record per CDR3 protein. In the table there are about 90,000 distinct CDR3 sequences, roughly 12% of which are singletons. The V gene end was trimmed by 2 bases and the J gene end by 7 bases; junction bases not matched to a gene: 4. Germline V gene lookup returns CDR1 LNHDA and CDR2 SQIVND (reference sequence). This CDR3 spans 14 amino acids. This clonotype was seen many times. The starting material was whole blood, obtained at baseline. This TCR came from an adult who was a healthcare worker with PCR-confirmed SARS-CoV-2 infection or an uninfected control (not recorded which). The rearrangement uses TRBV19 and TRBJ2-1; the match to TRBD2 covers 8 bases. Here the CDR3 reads CASSISGGGNEQFF. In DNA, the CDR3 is TGTGCCAGTAGTATAAGCGGGGGCGGAAATGAGCAGTTCTTC.